This paragraph covers one T cell receptor beta chain sequence. Antigen unknown. Extractions gave at least 5.5 micrograms of total RNA per sample. This sample stems from a study of blood T cells in healthy people across ages. Germline CDR1 is LGHNA and CDR2 is YSLEER. Trimming removed 1 base at V and 4 bases at J, with 11 bases between. This CDR3 has 15 residues. Through a sample-barcoded 5' primer and a J-beta primer mix, a second PCR was run for roughly 6 to 12 cycles. TCRdb re-called the 5' RACE reads through MiXCR, storing one row per CDR3 protein. The sample includes about 620,000 distinct CDR3 sequences, around 20% of them seen just once. Study-wide findings and caveats: A greater number of naive CD4+ cells and higher diversity distinguished long-lived donors from aged donors.

The clonotype was recovered from a man between 65 and 85 years old in good health. Sequencing was performed on blood. The chain carries TRBV4-3 and TRBJ2-1; maybe TRBD1 (5 bases). CDR3 DNA sequence: TGCGCCAGCAGCCAAGGTTATAGACAGTACAATGAGCAGTTCTTC. Translated, it gives CASSQGYRQYNEQFF.